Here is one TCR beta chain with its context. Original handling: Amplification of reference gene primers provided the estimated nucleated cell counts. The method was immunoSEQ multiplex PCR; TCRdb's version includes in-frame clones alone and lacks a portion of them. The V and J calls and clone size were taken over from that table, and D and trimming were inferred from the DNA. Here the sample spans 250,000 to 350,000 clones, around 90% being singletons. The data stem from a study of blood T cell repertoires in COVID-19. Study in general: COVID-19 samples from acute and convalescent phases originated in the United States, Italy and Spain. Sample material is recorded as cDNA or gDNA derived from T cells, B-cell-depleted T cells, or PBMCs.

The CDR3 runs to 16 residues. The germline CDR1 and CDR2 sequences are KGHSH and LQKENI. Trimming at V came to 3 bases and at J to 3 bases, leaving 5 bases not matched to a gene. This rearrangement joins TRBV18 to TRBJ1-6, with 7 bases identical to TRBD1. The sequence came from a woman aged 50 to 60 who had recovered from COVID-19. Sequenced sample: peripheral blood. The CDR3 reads CASSPAGQNYNSPLHF. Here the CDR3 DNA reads TGTGCCAGCTCACCTGCGGGACAGAACTATAATTCACCCCTCCACTTT.